These 4 T cell receptor beta chains were sequenced from one sample in a study of blood T cell repertoires in COVID-19. Using immunoSEQ multiplex PCR, the repertoire was profiled, and TCRdb retains in-frame clones only, with some absent. The data contain about 280,000 clones, 85% of them singletons. Sequencing was done on a sample of peripheral blood. These TCRs come from a human donor in a cohort sampled during active COVID-19.

The chain employs TRBV28 and TRBJ2-7; no firm D call. V was pared by 3 bases and J by 0 bases, with 9 bases between. The CDR3 length is 14 residues. Germline CDR1 reads MDHEN; CDR2 reads SYDVKM. Here the CDR3 DNA reads TGTGCCAGCAGTTTTCTGGGCCGCTCCTACGAGCAGTACTTC. This translates into CASSFLGRSYEQYF.

The gene calls are TRBV6-2 or TRBV6-3 and TRBJ2-7; 9 positions agree with TRBD1. The length of the CDR3 is 15 residues. Germline values: CDR1 MNHEY, CDR2 SVGEGT. V lost 2 bases, J lost 2 bases, and 4 bases stayed unmatched. Written as DNA, the CDR3 is TGTGCCAGCAGTTACGGGGACAGGGCTACCTACGAGCAGTACTTC. This encodes CASSYGDRATYEQYF.

This clone was seen only a few times. The J gene is TRBJ2-5, the V gene TRBV6-2 or TRBV6-3, with TRBD2 matching over 13 bases. The germline gives CDR1 MNHEY, CDR2 SVGEGT. The CDR3 has 16 residues. Trimming cost V 6 bases and J 5 bases; bases outside gene matches: 9. CDR3 nucleotide sequence: TGTGCCAGCAGCTCCAGGACTAGCGGGAGAAGGGAGACCCAGTACTTC. Its protein product is CASSSRTSGRRETQYF.

The chain uses TRBV4-1 and TRBJ1-4, with D perhaps TRBD1 (5 bases). V dropped 4 bases and J dropped 8 bases, with 14 bases sitting between them. In germline, CDR1 is MGHRA, CDR2 YSYEKL. The CDR3 spans 14 residues. CDR3 sequence: CASSLLGGSEKLFF. The CDR3 bases are TGCGCCAGCAGCCTCCTGGGGGGATCGGAAAAACTGTTTTTT.